The 5 T cell receptor beta chains below were found in one sample sequenced in a study of immune cell composition in non-small cell lung cancer. Repertoires were generated with immunoSEQ multiplex PCR, while TCRdb's copy carries only in-frame clones and drops some. Of a few thousand clones in the sample, approximately 79% were seen once. The sample taken for sequencing was lung tumor tissue. These receptor sequences come from a human donor with non-small cell lung cancer.

Notes on this clone: The germline gene is not matched at one end of the junction; a read error may be the cause. CDR3 sequence reads: CASSHGTGELFF. The CDR3 DNA sequence: TGTGCTAGCAGTCACGGCACCGGGGAGCTGTTTTTT. The chain carries TRBV7-7 and TRBJ2-2; D not certain. CDR1 and CDR2 (germline): SSHAT, FNYEAQ (reference sequence). This CDR3 is 12 amino acids long.

The chain carries TRBV7-2 and TRBJ1-6; D not certain. CDR1 is SGHTA and CDR2 is FQGNSA in the germline V gene. V was cut by 1 base and J by 9 bases, with 10 bases left in between. This CDR3 region has 14 residues. CDR3 sequence: CASSLEAGTSPLHF. In DNA, the CDR3 is TGTGCCAGCAGCTTAGAGGCAGGCACTTCACCCCTCCACTTT. Together with reference TRBV7-2 and TRBJ1-6, the CDR3 gives the full variable domain: GAGVSQSPSNKVTEKGKDVELRCDPISGHTALYWYRQSLGQGLEFLIYFQGNSAPDKSGLPSDRFSAERTGGSVSTLTIQRTQQEDSAVYLCASSLEAGTSPLHFGNGTRLTVT.

This clone ranks as large. The rearrangement uses TRBV4-2 and TRBJ1-2; 7 bases line up with TRBD1. This CDR3 is 16 amino acids long. CDR1 is LGHNA, CDR2 YNFKEQ, per germline. Trimming cost V 0 bases and J 2 bases; bases outside gene matches: 6. The CDR3 DNA is TGTGCCAGCAGCCAAGATAGGCCAGGGGGAAACTATGGCTACACCTTC. Its protein product is CASSQDRPGGNYGYTF.

The chain couples TRBV19 to TRBJ2-5, with 9 bases fitting TRBD1. This CDR3 spans 14 amino acids. J lost 1 base, V lost 6 bases, and 3 bases had no gene match. Germline V gives CDR1 LNHDA, CDR2 SQIVND (reference sequence). In DNA, the CDR3 is TGTGCCAGTAGAACGACAGGGGGCCAAGAGACCCAGTACTTC. It encodes CASRTTGGQETQYF.

This sequence joins TRBV2 and TRBJ1-5, with 8 bases aligning to TRBD1. Germline V gene data show CDR1 as SNHLY and CDR2 as FYNNEI. V was clipped by 4 bases and J by 5 bases; unmatched bases: 4. The length of the CDR3 is 14 residues. The CDR3 loop is CASSGRTGYQPQHF. The CDR3 nucleotides are TGTGCCAGCAGTGGTAGGACAGGGTATCAGCCCCAGCATTTT.